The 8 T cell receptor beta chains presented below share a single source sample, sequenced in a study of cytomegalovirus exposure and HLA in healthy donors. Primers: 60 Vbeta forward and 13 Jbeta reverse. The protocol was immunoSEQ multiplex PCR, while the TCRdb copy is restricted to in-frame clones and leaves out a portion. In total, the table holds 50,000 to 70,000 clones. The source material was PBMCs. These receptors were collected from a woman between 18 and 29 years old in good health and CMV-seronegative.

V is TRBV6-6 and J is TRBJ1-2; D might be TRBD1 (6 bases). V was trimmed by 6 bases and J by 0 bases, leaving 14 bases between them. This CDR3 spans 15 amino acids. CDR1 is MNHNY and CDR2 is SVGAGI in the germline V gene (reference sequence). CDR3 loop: CASRLTDRSNYGYTF. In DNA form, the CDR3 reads TGTGCCAGCAGACTTACCGACAGGTCTAACTATGGCTACACCTTC.

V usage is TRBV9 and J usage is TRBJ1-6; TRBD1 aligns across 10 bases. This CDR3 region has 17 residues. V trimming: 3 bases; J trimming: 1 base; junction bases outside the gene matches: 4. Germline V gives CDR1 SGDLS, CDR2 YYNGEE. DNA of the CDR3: TGTGCCAGCAGCGCGGGACAGGGGATATCCTATAATTCACCCCTCCACTTT. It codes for CASSAGQGISYNSPLHF.

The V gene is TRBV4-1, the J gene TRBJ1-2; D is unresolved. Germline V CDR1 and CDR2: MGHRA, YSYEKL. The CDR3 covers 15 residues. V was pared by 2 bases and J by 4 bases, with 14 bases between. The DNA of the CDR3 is TGCGCCAGCAGCCAACCCCCCGGCGGGATCTATGGCTACACCTTC. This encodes CASSQPPGGIYGYTF.

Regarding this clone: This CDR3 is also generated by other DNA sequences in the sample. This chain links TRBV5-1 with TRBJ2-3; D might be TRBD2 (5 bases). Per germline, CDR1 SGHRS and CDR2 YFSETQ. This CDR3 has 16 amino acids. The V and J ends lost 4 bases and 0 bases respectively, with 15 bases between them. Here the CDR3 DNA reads TGCGCCAGCAGCCCGGACTCTGCCTCTAGCACAGATACGCAGTATTTT. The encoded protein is CASSPDSASSTDTQYF.

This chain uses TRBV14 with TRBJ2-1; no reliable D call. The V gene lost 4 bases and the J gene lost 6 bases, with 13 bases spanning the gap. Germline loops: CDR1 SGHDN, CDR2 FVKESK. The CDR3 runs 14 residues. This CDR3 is CASSPLGPRNEQFF. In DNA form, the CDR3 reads TGTGCCAGCAGCCCCCTTGGGCCCCGCAATGAGCAGTTCTTC.

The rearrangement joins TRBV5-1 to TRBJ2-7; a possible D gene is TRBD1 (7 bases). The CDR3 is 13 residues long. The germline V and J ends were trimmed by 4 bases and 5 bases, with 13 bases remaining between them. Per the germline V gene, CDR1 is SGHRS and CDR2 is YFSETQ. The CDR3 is CASSGGGRDEQYF. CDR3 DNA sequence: TGCGCCAGCAGCGGAGGGGGCAGGGACGAGCAGTACTTC.

The CDR3 reads CASSPPHRVQPQHF. CDR3 DNA: TGTGCCAGTAGTCCCCCCCACAGGGTTCAGCCCCAGCATTTT. The gene calls are TRBV19 and TRBJ1-5; tentatively, D is TRBD1 (6 bases). Germline-derived CDR1 and CDR2 are LNHDA and SQIVND (reference sequence). Trimming pared 5 bases from V and 6 bases from J, leaving 14 bases between. CDR3 length: 14 amino acids.

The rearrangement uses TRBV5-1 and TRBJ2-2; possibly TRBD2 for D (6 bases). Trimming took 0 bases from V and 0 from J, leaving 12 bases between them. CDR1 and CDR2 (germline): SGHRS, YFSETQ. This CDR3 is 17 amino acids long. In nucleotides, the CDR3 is TGCGCCAGCAGCTTGGAGGCGCGCGGGACGAACACCGGGGAGCTGTTTTTT. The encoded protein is CASSLEARGTNTGELFF.